Each of the 24 T cell receptor beta chains below was sequenced from the same sample in a study of T cell repertoires in cytomegalovirus infection. Antigen specificity for these receptors is unknown. TCRdb re-called the reads with MiXCR, one entry per CDR3 protein. The sample includes nearly 700,000 distinct CDR3 sequences, roughly a third of them seen just once. Specimen: cultured PBMCs, collected from culture after CMV antigen stimulation. Source of these receptors: a human donor in good health (CMV status not recorded). Some clones in this sample may be carry-over from other donors' samples.

This clonotype was picked up a small number of times. This chain links TRBV11-2 with TRBJ2-7; D not resolved. Germline CDR1 is SGHAT and CDR2 is FQNNGV. Trimming shortened V by 5 bases and J by 3 bases, and 14 bases separated the two germline ends. CDR3 length: 14 amino acids. CDR3 in DNA: TGTGCCAGCAGCCCCGATCATAGCCTCTACGAGCAGTACTTC. Encoded protein: CASSPDHSLYEQYF. The entire variable domain, with the rest obtained from reference TRBV11-2 and TRBJ2-7, is as follows: EAGVAQSPRYKIIEKRQSVAFWCNPISGHATLYWYQQILGQGPKLLIQFQNNGVVDDSQLPKDRFSAERLKGVDSTLKIQPAKLEDSAVYLCASSPDHSLYEQYFGPGTRLTVT.

The chain is built from TRBV9 and TRBJ2-5; 7 bases match TRBD2. The V segment lost 0 bases and the J segment 2 bases; nucleotides outside the gene matches: 1. Germline V gene sequence: CDR1 SGDLS, CDR2 YYNGEE. The CDR3 contains 14 residues. CDR3 in amino acids: CASSVVGGQETQYF. In DNA, the CDR3 is TGTGCCAGCAGCGTAGTGGGGGGGCAAGAGACCCAGTACTTC.

This clonotype has just a few counts. This chain connects TRBV6-2 or TRBV6-3 to TRBJ2-6, with D unresolved. CDR3 length: 13 amino acids. Germline CDR1 reads MNHEY; CDR2 reads SVGEGT. The ends were cut back, 7 bases at V and 1 base at J, with 5 bases in the middle. The CDR3: CASNRSGANVLTF. For the CDR3, the DNA is TGTGCCAGCAACAGATCTGGGGCCAACGTCCTGACTTTC.

The chain employs TRBV3-1 and TRBJ1-5; D perhaps matches TRBD1 (5 bases). The CDR3 loop spans 14 amino acids. Germline values: CDR1 LGHDT, CDR2 YNNKEL (reference sequence). V was shortened by 1 base and J by 6 bases, with 10 bases between the two germline ends. The CDR3 bases are TGTGCCAGCAGCCAAGGGGACGGACTTCAGCCCCAGCATTTT. Translated: CASSQGDGLQPQHF.

This clonotype has more than one count but fewer than ten. The chain is built from TRBV11-2 and TRBJ2-7; tentatively, D is TRBD2 (6 bases). V lost 2 bases and J lost 3, with 14 bases in between. Germline CDR1 SGHAT, CDR2 FQNNGV. This CDR3 contains 15 residues. The CDR3, as DNA: TGTGCCAGCAGCTTAAGGTCCGGGGGAGGCTACGAGCAGTACTTC. It yields the protein CASSLRSGGGYEQYF.

The V and J genes are TRBV12-3 or TRBV12-4 and TRBJ2-1; 8 bases agree with TRBD1. V was clipped by 5 bases and J by 6 bases; unmatched bases: 9. This CDR3 is built from 15 residues. Here the CDR3 reads CASSPDRGPGNEQFF. CDR3 nucleotide sequence: TGTGCCAGCAGTCCTGACAGGGGCCCCGGCAATGAGCAGTTCTTC.

The chain uses TRBV12-3 or TRBV12-4 and TRBJ1-6; D is possibly TRBD1 (6 bases). Deletions cut 2 bases from V and 9 bases from J, with 8 bases between. This CDR3 contains 13 residues. CDR3 residues: CASSLQGSSPLHF. The CDR3 DNA sequence: TGTGCCAGCAGTTTACAGGGGAGTTCACCCCTCCACTTT.

This clonotype was seen ten or more times. The gene calls are TRBV7-8 and TRBJ1-1; the D gene is possibly TRBD1 (5 bases). V lost 5 bases to trimming and J lost 7 bases, with 14 bases between them. CDR1 is SGHVS, CDR2 FQNEAQ, per germline. This CDR3 region has 13 residues. DNA of the CDR3: TGTGCCAGCAGCATCAGGGTAGAGAGTGAAGCTTTCTTT. Its translation is CASSIRVESEAFF.

This clonotype has a handful of counts. This sequence joins TRBV28 and TRBJ1-1, with TRBD1 as a possible D gene (5 bases). CDR1 and CDR2 from the germline V gene are MDHEN and SYDVKM. This CDR3 has 13 amino acids. The V end lost 2 bases, the J end lost 8 bases, and 12 bases lay between the germline ends. The CDR3, as DNA: TGTGCCAGCAGTTTAAACAGGAAAGGAGAAGCTTTCTTT. This codes for CASSLNRKGEAFF.

The table lists this clonotype with a few counts. The chain couples TRBV12-3 or TRBV12-4 to TRBJ1-5; D is unclear. The CDR3 has 15 amino acids. Trimming removed 3 bases at V and 0 bases at J, with 9 bases between. The CDR3 is CASSFVGYSNQPQHF. The CDR3 bases are TGTGCCAGCAGTTTTGTAGGATATAGCAATCAGCCCCAGCATTTT.

This clonotype was counted at least ten times. The CDR3 DNA is TGTGCCAGCAGCTTAGAGCCCAATCTTTACAATGAGCAGTTCTTC. Amino acids: CASSLEPNLYNEQFF. The chain carries TRBV7-2 and TRBJ2-1, with unresolved D. CDR1 is SGHTA, CDR2 FQGNSA, per germline. The CDR3 covers 15 residues. V shed 1 base and J shed 4 bases, with 11 bases lying between them.

The chain is built from TRBV19 and TRBJ1-2; TRBD1 aligns across 10 bases. The CDR3 loop spans 17 amino acids. J lost 8 bases, V lost 3 bases, and 15 bases had no gene match. From germline, CDR1 is LNHDA and CDR2 SQIVND (reference sequence). The DNA of the CDR3 is TGTGCCAGTAGTATTCGGGACAGGGGCCTTCCTCCGCGGGGCTACACCTTC. Translation: CASSIRDRGLPPRGYTF.

The rearrangement links TRBV28 to TRBJ1-5; D unresolved. Trimming took 8 bases from V and 6 from J, leaving 17 bases between them. The CDR3 sequence is 14 residues long. Germline-derived CDR1 and CDR2 are MDHEN and SYDVKM. In DNA, the CDR3 is TGTGCCAGCTTGACTCCGGGAAGAGGTCAGCCCCAGCATTTT. Its protein product is CASLTPGRGQPQHF. Looking up the rest from reference TRBV28 and TRBJ1-5 gives the full variable domain: DVKVTQSSRYLVKRTGEKVFLECVQDMDHENMFWYRQDPGLGLRLIYFSYDVKMKEKGDIPEGYSVSREKKERFSLILESASTNQTSMYLCASLTPGRGQPQHFGDGTRLSIL.

This clonotype was seen only a few times. The chain couples TRBV28 to TRBJ1-5; D remains ambiguous. Germline-derived CDR1 and CDR2 are MDHEN and SYDVKM. V lost 6 bases and J lost 7, with 28 bases in between. This CDR3 contains 18 residues. DNA for the CDR3: TGTGCCAGCAGCCCTATACGGTTCAGAAAGGAGATTCAACAGCCCCAGCATTTT. This codes for CASSPIRFRKEIQQPQHF.

V usage is TRBV10-3 and J usage is TRBJ2-3; D is uncertain. Trimming took off 10 bases at V and 4 bases at J, with 9 bases between the two ends. The CDR3 is 11 amino acids. Germline V gene lookup returns CDR1 ENHRY and CDR2 SYGVKD. The DNA for the CDR3 is TGTGCCACACGTTCGGCAGATACGCAGTATTTT. Its translation is CATRSADTQYF.

This clonotype was detected ten times or more. V usage is TRBV7-2 and J usage is TRBJ1-6; 10 positions match TRBD1. CDR1 and CDR2 from the germline V gene are SGHTA and FQGNSA. The CDR3 totals 14 residues. With 7 bases clipped from V and 8 bases from J, the junction kept 5 bases outside the gene matches. CDR3 DNA: TGTGCCAGCACCGGGACAGGGGTTGATTCACCCCTCCACTTT. Translated: CASTGTGVDSPLHF. The full variable domain, in which reference TRBV7-2 and TRBJ1-6 provide the parts outside the CDR3, is GAGVSQSPSNKVTEKGKDVELRCDPISGHTALYWYRQSLGQGLEFLIYFQGNSAPDKSGLPSDRFSAERTGGSVSTLTIQRTQQEDSAVYLCASTGTGVDSPLHFGNGTRLTVT.

This sequence joins TRBV12-3 or TRBV12-4 and TRBJ2-1, with 12 bases lining up with TRBD2. The CDR3 has 18 amino acids. The V gene end was trimmed by 2 bases and the J gene end by 10 bases; junction bases not matched to a gene: 15. The CDR3 reads CASSLTVFRTSGVREQFF. In DNA, the CDR3 is TGTGCCAGCAGTTTAACAGTTTTCCGGACTAGCGGGGTCCGGGAGCAGTTCTTC.

This clonotype was observed a few times. The V and J genes are TRBV27 and TRBJ2-3; a weak D match, TRBD2 (5 bases). This CDR3 has 14 residues. V was shortened by 5 bases and J by 2 bases, with 11 bases between the two germline ends. CDR1 is MNHEY, CDR2 SMNVEV, per germline (reference sequence). DNA of the CDR3: TGTGCCAGCAGTCCAGGACTGTTCACAGATACGCAGTATTTT. This translates into CASSPGLFTDTQYF.

The chain combines TRBV5-1 with TRBJ1-1; unclear D gene. The CDR3 has 13 residues. Germline V lookup: CDR1 SGHRS, CDR2 YFSETQ. V lost 4 bases and J lost 6, with 13 bases in between. The CDR3 DNA follows: TGCGCCAGCAGCCCCGACCTAGGCGCTGAAGCTTTCTTT. Translating it yields CASSPDLGAEAFF.

The chain has TRBV7-4 and TRBJ2-1; 9 bases match TRBD2. The CDR3 has 12 amino acids. Unmatched junction bases numbered 7, after V lost 5 bases and J lost 14 bases. Germline V gene data show CDR1 as SGHVT and CDR2 as SQSDAQ. CDR3 residues: CASSLLAGQEFF. Here the CDR3 DNA reads TGTGCCAGCAGCCTTCTAGCGGGACAAGAGTTCTTC.

V gene TRBV4-2 combines with J gene TRBJ1-4; D unresolved. Trimming removed 4 bases from V and 6 bases from J, with 9 bases in between. The CDR3 consists of 13 residues. CDR1 LGHNA and CDR2 YNFKEQ come from the germline V gene. The DNA of the CDR3 is TGTGCCAGCAGCCCCCGCGGGGATGAAAAACTGTTTTTT. This translates into CASSPRGDEKLFF.

The table lists this clonotype with a few counts. The chain uses TRBV27 and TRBJ1-6; D may be TRBD1 (5 bases). The CDR3 runs 13 residues. V gave up 6 bases and J gave up 5 bases, with 8 bases separating them. Germline lookup yields CDR1 MNHEY and CDR2 SMNVEV (reference sequence). The chain's CDR3 is CASRVGHNSPLHF. The CDR3 DNA is TGTGCCAGCAGAGTGGGACATAATTCACCCCTCCACTTT.

The rearrangement links TRBV5-5 to TRBJ1-2; TRBD1 might be the D (6 bases). The germline V and J ends were trimmed by 4 bases and 5 bases, with 15 bases remaining between them. Germline CDR1 reads SGHKS; CDR2 reads YYEKEE (reference sequence). The CDR3 is 14 residues long. For the CDR3, the DNA is TGTGCCAGCAGCGAGGCAGGGGAGGGATATGGCTACACCTTC. It translates to CASSEAGEGYGYTF.

The chain links TRBV27 to TRBJ2-3; perhaps TRBD2 as D (6 bases). The V end was cut by 8 bases, the J end by 1 base, with 13 bases between. Germline V lookup: CDR1 MNHEY, CDR2 SMNVEV (reference sequence). The CDR3 has 14 amino acids. CDR3 region: CASPASDGTDTQYF. The CDR3 DNA follows: TGTGCCAGCCCAGCTAGCGATGGCACAGATACGCAGTATTTT.